This entry describes one T cell receptor beta chain. This entry is derived from a study of T cells in Graves' hyperthyroidism and ophthalmopathy. Trimming pared 3 bases from V and 7 bases from J, leaving 15 bases between. This CDR3 contains 14 residues. Germline CDR1 and CDR2: LNHDA and SQIVND (reference sequence). RNA transcripts provided the source from which TCR beta CDR3 regions were amplified. HTBI primers drove first-round RT-PCR of the TCR CDR3. From the multiplex PCR reads, TCRdb called clonotypes with MiXCR, one entry per CDR3 protein. The table has 250,000 to 300,000 distinct CDR3 sequences, around a fifth seen once.

This receptor was taken from a man aged 50 or older with Graves' ophthalmopathy. The sample comprised blood. The genes are TRBV19 and TRBJ1-2; D is uncertain. The CDR3 DNA is TGTGCCAGTAGTATTGCCGGTCCCTGGGGTGGCTACACCTTC. It is translated as CASSIAGPWGGYTF.